This passage covers 7 T cell receptor beta chains from one sample sequenced in a study of persistence of HIV-infected CD4 T cells. This was the immunoSEQ version 4 assay in survey mode. The repertoire was sequenced with immunoSEQ multiplex PCR; TCRdb's copy has only in-frame clones and lacks some. The sample includes approximately 30,000 clones, roughly 82% of them seen just once. Cells were stimulated with CMV-infected fibroblast lysates at about 10 ug/mL. CD40L-negative CD69-negative CD45RO-high memory CD4+ T cells were sorted as populations depleted of antigen-responding cells. Their target antigens are unknown. The sample in question was CD4+ T cells sorted from PBMCs after approximately 20-hour stimulation, obtained from a patient who received antiretroviral therapy. The receptors were gathered from an adult woman with HIV who was CMV-seropositive.

The chain joins TRBV15 to TRBJ2-1; 8 bases fit TRBD1. CDR1 is LNHNV, CDR2 YYDKDF, per germline (reference sequence). The trim removed 0 bases at V and 11 bases at J, leaving 12 bases unmatched. The CDR3 length is 16 residues. In DNA, the CDR3 is TGTGCCACCAGCAGAGACCAATACAGGGGGAGAAATAAGCAGTTCTTC. It encodes CATSRDQYRGRNKQFF.

The chain joins TRBV7-9 to TRBJ2-1; 7 bases line up with TRBD1. The junction had 13 bases not matched to a gene; V was cut back by 5 bases and J by 12 bases. This CDR3 is built from 14 residues. Germline values: CDR1 SEHNR, CDR2 FQNEAQ (reference sequence). The CDR3 loop is CASSQTGTKTGQFF. CDR3 bases: TGTGCCAGCAGCCAGACAGGGACCAAGACTGGGCAGTTCTTC.

V is TRBV6-2 or TRBV6-3 and J is TRBJ1-4; D is unresolved. Germline V gives CDR1 MNHEY, CDR2 SVGEGT. The CDR3 runs to 14 residues. Between the trimmed V and J ends, which lost 2 bases and 7 bases, there was a span of 11 bases. The CDR3 protein is CASSYQDWVEKLFF. CDR3 DNA: TGTGCCAGCAGTTACCAGGACTGGGTTGAAAAACTGTTTTTT.

This chain links TRBV9 with TRBJ2-3, with 8 bases identical to TRBD2. The CDR3 is 16 amino acids. V lost 4 bases and J lost 11; bases outside the gene matches: 18. Germline assignment: CDR1 SGDLS and CDR2 YYNGEE. CDR3 bases: TGTGCCAGCAGCCTAACCACTAGCGGCCTTTCGATAGTGCAGTATTTT. It translates to CASSLTTSGLSIVQYF.

Worth noting for this clone: This CDR3 is also generated by other DNA sequences in the sample. This chain joins TRBV7-9 and TRBJ2-1, with TRBD1 matching 8 bases. J lost 7 bases, V lost 3 bases, and 5 bases had no gene match. The CDR3 contains 14 residues. The V gene's germline CDR1 is SEHNR and CDR2 FQNEAQ (reference sequence). As DNA, the CDR3 is TGTGCCAGCAGCTTGGGGACAGGTAGTAATGAGCAGTTCTTC. Protein: CASSLGTGSNEQFF.

This chain joins TRBV10-3 and TRBJ2-3; D call uncertain. The CDR3 contains 15 residues. The germline V gene has CDR1 ENHRY and CDR2 SYGVKD. Trimming removed 4 bases from V and 0 bases from J, with 11 bases in between. This CDR3 reads CAISGGSTSTDTQYF. The CDR3 bases are TGTGCCATCAGTGGAGGTTCCACTAGCACAGATACGCAGTATTTT.

V gene TRBV29-1 combines with J gene TRBJ2-1; 8 nucleotides line up with TRBD2. Germline CDR1 reads SQVTM; CDR2 reads ANQGSEA. With 4 bases clipped from V and 9 bases from J, the junction kept 11 bases outside the gene matches. The CDR3 has 14 residues. This CDR3 reads CSVASTSGVSEQFF. The CDR3 DNA reads as TGCAGCGTTGCGTCAACTAGCGGCGTCTCTGAGCAGTTCTTC.